The 22 T cell receptor beta chains below were found in one sample sequenced in a study of blood T cells in healthy people across ages. Primed by a sample-barcoded 5' primer and a J-beta primer mix, a second PCR proceeded for about 6 to 12 cycles. TCRdb reprocessed the 5' RACE reads with MiXCR, giving one entry per CDR3 protein. The sample consists of some 1,800,000 distinct CDR3 sequences, about two fifths of them appearing once. The sample was blood. These receptors were obtained from a human donor in good health.

The chain employs TRBV4-3 and TRBJ2-3; maybe TRBD2 (7 bases). The germline gives CDR1 LGHNA, CDR2 YSLEER. The CDR3 covers 16 residues. The germline V and J ends were trimmed by 0 bases and 5 bases, with 15 bases remaining between them. The CDR3 here is CASSQDQEGGRDTQYF. The CDR3 DNA reads TGCGCCAGCAGCCAAGATCAAGAGGGGGGGCGAGATACGCAGTATTTT.

The V gene is TRBV11-2, the J gene TRBJ2-3; D call uncertain. Per germline, CDR1 SGHAT and CDR2 FQNNGV. The CDR3 is 19 residues long. Trimming shortened V by 0 bases and J by 4 bases, and 23 bases separated the two germline ends. The CDR3 spells CASSLDLNSRWGRADTQYF. The CDR3 DNA is TGTGCCAGCAGCTTAGATTTAAATTCTAGATGGGGTCGGGCAGATACGCAGTATTTT.

This clonotype was found a few times. The V and J genes are TRBV13 and TRBJ1-1; no reliable D call. The CDR3 runs 14 residues. V lost 3 bases and J 3 bases, leaving 11 bases between the germline ends. In germline, CDR1 is PRHDT, CDR2 FYEKMQ (reference sequence). The CDR3 reads CASSFLRRDTEAFF. The CDR3 DNA reads TGTGCCAGCAGCTTCCTCCGACGGGACACTGAAGCTTTCTTT.

This chain uses TRBV29-1 with TRBJ2-1, with D possibly TRBD2 on 5 matching bases. CDR1 and CDR2 (germline): SQVTM, ANQGSEA. The CDR3 covers 13 residues. The CDR3 protein is CRRERAKYNEQFF. The DNA of the CDR3 is TGCAGACGCGAGAGGGCGAAATACAATGAGCAGTTCTTC.

The rearrangement uses TRBV12-3 or TRBV12-4 and TRBJ2-3; 8 bases fit TRBD2. V shed 7 bases, J shed 5 bases, and the junction held 14 bases outside the gene matches. The length of the CDR3 is 16 residues. The CDR3 nucleotides read TGTGCCAGCACCCTTAAGGTCGGGGGGGCGGGAGATACGCAGTATTTT. This codes for CASTLKVGGAGDTQYF.

The CDR3 loop reads CASREDGHSGNTIYF. DNA of the CDR3: TGTGCCAGCAGAGAGGACGGGCACTCTGGAAACACCATATATTTT. The chain couples TRBV7-9 to TRBJ1-3; no definite D call. Germline values: CDR1 SEHNR, CDR2 FQNEAQ (reference sequence). V was pared by 6 bases and J by 0 bases, with 12 bases between. The CDR3 runs 15 residues.

This chain connects TRBV6-2 or TRBV6-3 to TRBJ2-7; 8 nucleotides match TRBD2. CDR1 MNHEY and CDR2 SVGEGT come from the germline V gene. This CDR3 has 13 residues. Trimming took 7 bases from V and 2 from J; bases not matched to a gene: 4. The CDR3 protein is CASIGRVTYEQYF. The CDR3 DNA is TGTGCCAGCATCGGGAGGGTCACCTACGAGCAGTACTTC.

CDR3: CSAGLAGVSETQYF. CDR3 nucleotide sequence: TGCAGTGCCGGACTAGCGGGGGTATCAGAGACCCAGTACTTC. The gene calls are TRBV20-1 and TRBJ2-5; 13 bases line up with TRBD2. Germline assignment: CDR1 DFQATT and CDR2 SNEGSKA (reference sequence). CDR3 size: 14 residues. J gave up 4 bases and V 6 bases, and 5 bases lay outside the gene matches.

This clonotype was observed a single time. The chain uses TRBV6-1 and TRBJ1-6; D unresolved. Trimming stripped 8 bases from V and 10 bases from J, with 18 bases between. The CDR3 has 14 amino acids. Germline values: CDR1 MNHNS, CDR2 SASEGT. CDR3 DNA: TGTGCCAGCGGCGTCCCGACGAGAGTCTCACCCCTCCACTTT. Its translation is CASGVPTRVSPLHF.

In its sample, this clonotype was seen a few times. V and J are TRBV6-1 and TRBJ2-6, with TRBD1 matching over 8 bases. The germline gives CDR1 MNHNS, CDR2 SASEGT. The CDR3 runs 16 residues. J gave up 4 bases and V 4 bases, and 6 bases lay outside the gene matches. The CDR3, as DNA: TGTGCCAGCAGTGGATTCAGGGGGCAAGGGGCCAACGTCCTGACTTTC. Translation: CASSGFRGQGANVLTF.

The chain combines TRBV5-5 with TRBJ2-7, with D perhaps being TRBD1 or TRBD2 (5 bases each). Germline loops: CDR1 SGHKS, CDR2 YYEKEE (reference sequence). The CDR3 has 14 residues. Trimming removed 4 bases from V and 2 bases from J, with 13 bases in between. Here the CDR3 reads CASSPGRAAYEQYF. CDR3 in DNA: TGTGCCAGCAGCCCGGGACGGGCAGCCTACGAGCAGTACTTC.

This clonotype was counted only a few times. The chain carries TRBV7-6 and TRBJ2-7, with a tentative D call TRBD2 (5 bases). Trimming stripped 1 base from V and 7 bases from J, with 14 bases between. Germline CDR1 is SGHVS and CDR2 is FNYEAQ. The length of the CDR3 is 14 residues. This chain's CDR3 is CASSLVAGWGEQYF. The CDR3 coding sequence is TGTGCCAGCAGCTTAGTGGCGGGTTGGGGTGAGCAGTACTTC.

This rearrangement joins TRBV18 to TRBJ1-3, with 8 bases fitting TRBD1. This CDR3 has 14 residues. Germline-derived CDR1 and CDR2 are KGHSH and LQKENI. The trim removed 3 bases at V and 3 bases at J, leaving 1 base unmatched. The CDR3 loop reads CASSPGQDGNTIYF. The CDR3 DNA reads TGTGCCAGCTCACCGGGACAGGATGGAAACACCATATATTTT.

The V gene is TRBV5-1, the J gene TRBJ2-6; TRBD2 might be the D (5 bases). The CDR3 spans 16 residues. CDR1 SGHRS and CDR2 YFSETQ come from the germline V gene. Trimming took off 2 bases at V and 0 bases at J, with 9 bases between the two ends. The CDR3 DNA sequence: TGCGCCAGCAGCTTTGGGAGTTCCTCTGGGGCCAACGTCCTGACTTTC. Translation gives CASSFGSSSGANVLTF.

The chain recombines TRBV7-3 with TRBJ2-3; no reliable D call. With 1 base removed from V and 3 bases from J, the gap between germline ends came to 8 bases. This CDR3 contains 14 residues. Per germline, CDR1 SGHTA and CDR2 FQGTGA. Here the CDR3 DNA reads TGTGCCAGCAGCTTAAGACTTGGGACAGATACGCAGTATTTT. Protein: CASSLRLGTDTQYF.

On this clonotype: Germline is not matched at one junction end, which may reflect a read error. The chain joins TRBV29-1 to TRBJ1-5, with a tentative D call TRBD1 (5 bases). This CDR3 has 12 residues. CDR1 SQVTM and CDR2 ANQGSEA come from the germline V gene. In nucleotides, the CDR3 is TGCAGCGTTCAAGAAGGGGTTCAGCCCCAGCATTTT. Its protein product is CSVQEGVQPQHF.

V gene TRBV5-1 combines with J gene TRBJ2-7; 11 bases line up with TRBD2. V shed 5 bases, J shed 0 bases, and the junction held 7 bases outside the gene matches. Germline CDR1 and CDR2: SGHRS and YFSETQ. The CDR3 has 16 amino acids. In nucleotides, the CDR3 is TGCGCCAGCAGGCCGCCGACTAGCGGGGTCTCCTACGAGCAGTACTTC. This encodes CASRPPTSGVSYEQYF.

The V gene is TRBV9, the J gene TRBJ1-1; D uncertain. The CDR3 runs to 15 residues. Germline CDR1 reads SGDLS; CDR2 reads YYNGEE. The V end was cut by 0 bases, the J end by 1 base, with 10 bases between. The DNA of the CDR3 is TGTGCCAGCAGCGTAGGGCCTCAACGGAACACTGAAGCTTTCTTT. Translated: CASSVGPQRNTEAFF.

The count of this clonotype is one. Relative to the germline gene, one junction end is altered; a read error may explain this. The chain carries TRBV29-1 and TRBJ2-1; no definite D call. The germline CDR1 and CDR2 sequences are SQVTM and ANQGSEA. The CDR3 spans 15 residues. CDR3 amino acids: CSIEDLFGNYNEQFF. The DNA for the CDR3 is TGCAGCATTGAAGATCTATTTGGGAACTACAATGAGCAGTTCTTC.

The chain uses TRBV5-1 and TRBJ2-5, with D possibly TRBD1 on 7 matching bases. The CDR3 has 17 residues. Trimming took off 6 bases at V and 5 bases at J, with 26 bases between the two ends. CDR1 is SGHRS and CDR2 is YFSETQ in the germline V gene. The CDR3 bases are TGCGCCAGCATGGAGGGGTATGCAGGGGGGTCTTCGGAGACCCAGTACTTC. Amino acids: CASMEGYAGGSSETQYF.

CDR3 coding DNA: TGTGCCAGCAGTTACGCCCCCAGGGGGCCGGAGCAGTTCTTC. As protein: CASSYAPRGPEQFF. The chain employs TRBV12-3 or TRBV12-4 and TRBJ2-1; 8 bases align to TRBD1. The junction had 9 bases not matched to a gene; V was cut back by 4 bases and J by 10 bases. The CDR3 has 14 residues.

The chain uses TRBV11-2 and TRBJ1-5; TRBD1 matches at 9 bases. This CDR3 region has 15 residues. Germline V gives CDR1 SGHAT, CDR2 FQNNGV. Trimming removed 4 bases from V and 5 bases from J; junction bases left unmatched: 6. In DNA form, the CDR3 reads TGTGCCAGCAGCTATTCGGGACAGGGCCATCAGCCCCAGCATTTT. Its translation: CASSYSGQGHQPQHF.